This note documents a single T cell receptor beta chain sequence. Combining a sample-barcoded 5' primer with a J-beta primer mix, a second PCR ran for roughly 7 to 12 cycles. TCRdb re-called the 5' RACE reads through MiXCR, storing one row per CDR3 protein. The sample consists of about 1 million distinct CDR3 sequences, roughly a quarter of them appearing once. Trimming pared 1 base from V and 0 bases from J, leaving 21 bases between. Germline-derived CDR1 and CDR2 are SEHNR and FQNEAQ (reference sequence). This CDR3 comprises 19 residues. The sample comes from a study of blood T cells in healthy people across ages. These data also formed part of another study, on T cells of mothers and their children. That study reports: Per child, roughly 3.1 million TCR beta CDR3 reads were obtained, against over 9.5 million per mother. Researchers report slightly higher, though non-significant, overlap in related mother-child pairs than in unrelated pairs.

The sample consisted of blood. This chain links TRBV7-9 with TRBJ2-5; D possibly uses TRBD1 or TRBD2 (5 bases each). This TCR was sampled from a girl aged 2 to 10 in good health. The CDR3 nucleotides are TGTGCCAGCAGCTTAGGGACATCGGGATTGAGGGAGAACCAAGAGACCCAGTACTTC. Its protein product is CASSLGTSGLRENQETQYF.